The 6 T cell receptor beta chains in this list originate from one sample, sequenced in a study of cytomegalovirus exposure and HLA in healthy donors. The PCR was carried out with 60 Vbeta primers and 13 Jbeta primers. TCRdb's table, derived via immunoSEQ multiplex PCR, lists solely in-frame clones and lacks some. Of approximately 100,000 clones listed, about two thirds were seen once; the top ten hold about 5%. Sequenced: PBMCs. These receptors were taken from a woman aged 70 to 79 in good health and CMV-seropositive.

The rearrangement joins TRBV6-6 to TRBJ2-2, with D uncertain. Germline lookup yields CDR1 MNHNY and CDR2 SVGAGI (reference sequence). V shed 4 bases and J shed 6 bases, with 9 bases lying between them. The CDR3 has 13 residues. The CDR3, as DNA: TGTGCCAGCAGTTTTGAGATCTCCGGGGAGCTGTTTTTT. Translating it yields CASSFEISGELFF.

The chain couples TRBV7-2 to TRBJ2-7, with D possibly TRBD2 on 6 matching bases. Germline V gene lookup returns CDR1 SGHTA and CDR2 FQGNSA. The CDR3 length is 15 residues. Trimming took 5 bases from V and 7 from J, leaving 21 bases between them. CDR3 coding DNA: TGTGCCAGCAGCCCCCTTAGTATGGCTAGCGCTGAGCAGTACTTC. Protein: CASSPLSMASAEQYF.

The chain couples TRBV19 to TRBJ2-1, with D uncertain. The germline V gene encodes CDR1 LNHDA and CDR2 SQIVND (reference sequence). The CDR3 sequence is 14 residues long. Trimming took 4 bases from V and 6 from J, leaving 13 bases between them. CDR3 sequence: CASSSQAHFNEQFF. In nucleotides, the CDR3 is TGTGCCAGTAGTAGCCAGGCTCACTTCAATGAGCAGTTCTTC.

The chain joins TRBV4-1 to TRBJ1-1; TRBD1 aligns across 7 bases. J gave up 4 bases and V 2 bases, and 10 bases lay outside the gene matches. CDR1 is MGHRA and CDR2 is YSYEKL in the germline V gene. This CDR3 is 16 amino acids long. As DNA, the CDR3 is TGCGCCAGCAGCCAAAGGGTGACAGGGTACACCACTGAAGCTTTCTTT. Its translation: CASSQRVTGYTTEAFF.

V usage is TRBV6-6 and J usage is TRBJ1-1, with no clear D. Trimming took 5 bases from V and 4 from J, leaving 17 bases between them. The CDR3 length is 15 residues. The V gene's germline CDR1 is MNHNY and CDR2 SVGAGI (reference sequence). For the CDR3, the DNA is TGTGCCAGCAGTCCCACTTTATCCCGGTTCACTGAAGCTTTCTTT. Protein sequence: CASSPTLSRFTEAFF.

The sample holds a few counts of this clone. Other DNA sequences in this sample translate to the same CDR3. V is TRBV27 and J is TRBJ1-1, with 12 bases that match TRBD1. Germline CDR1 and CDR2: MNHEY and SMNVEV (reference sequence). The CDR3 runs to 14 residues. Losses at the gene ends were 6 bases for V and 1 base for J; bases not matched to a gene: 0. CDR3 residues: CASRGQGANTEAFF. The CDR3 bases are TGTGCCAGCAGGGGACAGGGGGCGAACACTGAAGCTTTCTTT.